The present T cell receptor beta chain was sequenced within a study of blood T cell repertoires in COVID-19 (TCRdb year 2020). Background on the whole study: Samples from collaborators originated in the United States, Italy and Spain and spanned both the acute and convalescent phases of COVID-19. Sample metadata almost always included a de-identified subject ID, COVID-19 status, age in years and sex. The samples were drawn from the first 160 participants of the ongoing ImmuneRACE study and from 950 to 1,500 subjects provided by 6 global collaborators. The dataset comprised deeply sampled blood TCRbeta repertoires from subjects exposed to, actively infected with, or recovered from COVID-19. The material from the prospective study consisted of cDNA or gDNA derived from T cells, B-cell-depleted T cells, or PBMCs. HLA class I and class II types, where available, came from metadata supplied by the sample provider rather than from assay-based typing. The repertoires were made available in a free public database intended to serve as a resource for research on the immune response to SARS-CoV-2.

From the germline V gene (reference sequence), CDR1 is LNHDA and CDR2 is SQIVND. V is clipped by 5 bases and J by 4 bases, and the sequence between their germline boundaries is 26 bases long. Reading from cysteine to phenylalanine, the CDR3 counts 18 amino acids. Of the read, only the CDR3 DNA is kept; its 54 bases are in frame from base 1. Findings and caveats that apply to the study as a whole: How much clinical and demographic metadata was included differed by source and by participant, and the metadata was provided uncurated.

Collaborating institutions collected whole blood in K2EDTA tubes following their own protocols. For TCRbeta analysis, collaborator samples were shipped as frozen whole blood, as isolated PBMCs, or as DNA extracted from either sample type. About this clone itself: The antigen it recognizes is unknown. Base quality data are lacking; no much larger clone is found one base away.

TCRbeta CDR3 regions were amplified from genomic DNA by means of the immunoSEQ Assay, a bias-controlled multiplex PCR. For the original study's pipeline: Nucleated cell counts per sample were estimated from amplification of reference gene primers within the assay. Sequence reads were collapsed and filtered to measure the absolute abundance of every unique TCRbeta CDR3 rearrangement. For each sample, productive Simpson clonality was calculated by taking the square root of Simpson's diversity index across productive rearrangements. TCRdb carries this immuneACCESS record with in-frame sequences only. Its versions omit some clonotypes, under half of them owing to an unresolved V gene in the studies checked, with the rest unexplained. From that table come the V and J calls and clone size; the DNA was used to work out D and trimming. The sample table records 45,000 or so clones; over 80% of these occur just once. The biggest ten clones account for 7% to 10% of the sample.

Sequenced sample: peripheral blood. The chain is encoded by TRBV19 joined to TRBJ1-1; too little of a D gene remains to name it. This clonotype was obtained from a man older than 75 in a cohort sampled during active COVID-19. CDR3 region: CASSPAGGQRRRGTEAFF. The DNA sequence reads TGTGCCAGTAGTCCCGCCGGAGGGCAGAGAAGGCGAGGCACTGAAGCTTTCTTT. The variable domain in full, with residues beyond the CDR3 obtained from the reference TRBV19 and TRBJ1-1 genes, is DGGITQSPKYLFRKEGQNVTLSCEQNLNHDAMYWYRQDPGQGLRLIYYSQIVNDFQKGDIAEGYSVSREKKESFPLTVTSAQKNPTAFYLCASSPAGGQRRRGTEAFFGQGTRLTVV.